This TCR beta chain comes out of a study of T cells in localized non-small cell lung cancer. Whole-study results and caveats: The study sequenced only one region of the tumor. As a result, intratumor heterogeneity could not be excluded and remains possible. T cell clonality was highest in uninvolved adjacent lung, above tumor. The appearance of a median roughly 58 of the top 100 tumor clones was seen in adjacent lung.

V trimming: 6 bases; J trimming: 8 bases; junction bases outside the gene matches: 13. The CDR3 consists of 15 residues. The V gene's germline CDR1 is MNHGY and CDR2 SAAAGT. The table came from immunoSEQ multiplex PCR; TCRdb's copy has only in-frame clones and leaves some out. The profile shows about 7,000 clones, roughly 50% of them singletons. This clone came up a few times. Its antigen is currently unknown. The sample consisted of lymph node tissue, taken before any cancer treatment. The chain uses TRBV6-8 and TRBJ2-1; 7 bases fit TRBD1. The TCR sequence derives from a female donor older than 55 with stage I lung adenocarcinoma. CDR3 in amino acids: CASSEYLGQGDEQFF. CDR3 sequence (DNA): TGTGCCAGCAGCGAGTACCTTGGGCAGGGGGATGAGCAGTTCTTC.